Below, one T cell receptor beta chain is given with its context. Its antigen is still unknown. This record comes from a study of memory CD4+ T cells and cytomegalovirus serostatus. Study-wide results and caveats: Each of 55 to 80 CMV-associated TCRbeta sequences occurred in one to five individuals. Median bootstrapped AUC for CMV status was approximately 0.96 originally, approximately 0.93 US-trained.

The CDR3 totals 15 residues. CDR1 and CDR2 from the germline V gene are LGHNA and YNFKEQ. The V end lost 5 bases, the J end lost 1 base, and 13 bases lay between the germline ends. Assay: immunoSEQ multiplex PCR; the TCRdb copy retains only in-frame clones and omits some. The data contain 40,000 to 55,000 clones, around four fifths of them singletons. The sort gate was single viable CD3+CD4+CD8-CD45RO+ cells for memory CD4+ T cells. The sequencing sample was made of memory CD4+ T cells from blood. The sequence was obtained from an adult in good health and CMV-seropositive. The chain couples TRBV4-2 to TRBJ2-3; D is ambiguous. CDR3: CASSSGRPGTDTQYF. The DNA of the CDR3 is TGTGCCAGCAGCTCGGGCCGTCCTGGCACAGATACGCAGTATTTT.